One and the same sample provided the 10 T cell receptor beta chains below, sequenced in a study of read filtering for tumor transcriptome and immune sequencing. The library was built from 400 ng RNA with molecular barcoded adaptors for alpha/delta and beta/gamma chains. TCRdb re-analysed the reads in MiXCR, keeping a single row per CDR3 protein. Of some 39,000 distinct CDR3 sequences listed, around 15% are singletons. The material sequenced was a population of CD138-negative cells sorted from bone marrow. All receptors derive from a donor at least 40 years old with multiple myeloma.

A word on this clonotype: Its ends do not fully match the called genes, so a read error is possible. The V call is TRBV7-2, the J call TRBJ1-1; D call uncertain. CDR1 and CDR2 (germline): SGHTA, FQGNSA. The CDR3 sequence is 13 residues long. CDR3 DNA: TGTGCCAGCGGCTTATGCACGAAGATTGGAGCTTTCTTT. Its protein product is CASGLCTKIGAFF.

Many counts were recorded for this clonotype. CDR3 DNA: TGTGCCAGCACTCGGGGGCGAACCGGGGAGCTGTTTTTT. Translation gives CASTRGRTGELFF. This chain uses TRBV2 with TRBJ2-2; the D gene could be TRBD1 or TRBD2 (6 bases each). V shed 7 bases and J shed 5 bases, with 11 bases lying between them. From germline, CDR1 is SNHLY and CDR2 FYNNEI. The CDR3 is 13 amino acids.

The sample holds many counts of this clonotype. The chain employs TRBV10-3 and TRBJ1-4, with a tentative D call TRBD1 (5 bases). Between the trimmed V and J ends, which lost 0 bases and 8 bases, there was a span of 10 bases. The CDR3 runs 14 residues. Germline values: CDR1 ENHRY, CDR2 SYGVKD. For the CDR3, the DNA is TGTGCCATCAGTGAGTCAGGGGCAGGAGAAAAACTGTTTTTT. Protein product: CAISESGAGEKLFF.

The table lists this clonotype with many counts. The rearrangement joins TRBV6-2 or TRBV6-3 to TRBJ2-1, with 7 bases aligning to TRBD2. The CDR3 spans 16 residues. Unmatched junction bases numbered 8, after V lost 0 bases and J lost 6 bases. The V gene's germline CDR1 is MNHEY and CDR2 SVGEGT. The CDR3 sequence is CASSYSGGGFFNEQFF. DNA of the CDR3: TGTGCCAGCAGTTACTCGGGGGGGGGTTTCTTCAATGAGCAGTTCTTC.

This clonotype was detected many times. This chain joins TRBV5-1 and TRBJ2-5, with 9 bases identical to TRBD2. The germline V gene has CDR1 SGHRS and CDR2 YFSETQ. CDR3 size: 16 residues. The junction had 6 bases not matched to a gene; V was cut back by 0 bases and J by 3 bases. CDR3 amino acids: CASSLGSGGTKETQYF. CDR3 in DNA: TGCGCCAGCAGCTTGGGAAGCGGGGGGACGAAAGAGACCCAGTACTTC.

The genes are TRBV24-1 and TRBJ2-6, with D unclear. Per the germline V gene, CDR1 is KGHDR and CDR2 is SFDVKD. The ends were cut back, 5 bases at V and 0 bases at J, with 10 bases in the middle. The CDR3 is 16 residues long. Written as DNA, the CDR3 is TGTGCCACCAGTGCCCCCACCCTCTCTGGGGCCAACGTCCTGACTTTC. This translates into CATSAPTLSGANVLTF.

This clonotype was detected ten times or more. The CDR3 here is CASSQGGPGYNEQFF. The CDR3 DNA reads TGTGCCAGCAGCCAAGGGGGACCGGGCTACAATGAGCAGTTCTTC. This sequence joins TRBV14 and TRBJ2-1; either TRBD1 or TRBD2 may supply D (5 bases each). Germline lookup yields CDR1 SGHDN and CDR2 FVKESK. This CDR3 region has 15 residues. V was shortened by 1 base and J by 3 bases, with 10 bases between the two germline ends.

This clonotype was detected ten times or more. The gene calls are TRBV7-2 and TRBJ2-3; 7 bases match TRBD1. CDR3 size: 14 residues. The V gene's germline CDR1 is SGHTA and CDR2 FQGNSA. V lost 5 bases, J lost 1 base, and 3 bases stayed unmatched. CDR3 sequence (DNA): TGTGCCAGCAGCCGACAGGGCCGCACAGATACGCAGTATTTT. Translation: CASSRQGRTDTQYF.

This clonotype was seen many times. The V gene is TRBV12-3 or TRBV12-4, the J gene TRBJ2-3; D possibly matches TRBD1 or TRBD2 (5 bases each). Trimming pared 8 bases from V and 2 bases from J, leaving 14 bases between. The CDR3 loop spans 14 amino acids. The CDR3 sequence: CASGQWGYTDTQYF. The CDR3 bases are TGTGCCAGCGGGCAGTGGGGGTACACAGATACGCAGTATTTT.

In its sample, this clonotype was seen many times. The chain couples TRBV5-1 to TRBJ2-6; TRBD1 agrees at 8 bases. The germline V gene has CDR1 SGHRS and CDR2 YFSETQ. This CDR3 region has 18 residues. V shed 3 bases and J 1 base; nucleotides not matched to a gene: 9. The CDR3 bases are TGCGCCAGCAGCTGGACTGGACAGGGCGGTTCTGGGGCCAACGTCCTGACTTTC. As protein: CASSWTGQGGSGANVLTF.